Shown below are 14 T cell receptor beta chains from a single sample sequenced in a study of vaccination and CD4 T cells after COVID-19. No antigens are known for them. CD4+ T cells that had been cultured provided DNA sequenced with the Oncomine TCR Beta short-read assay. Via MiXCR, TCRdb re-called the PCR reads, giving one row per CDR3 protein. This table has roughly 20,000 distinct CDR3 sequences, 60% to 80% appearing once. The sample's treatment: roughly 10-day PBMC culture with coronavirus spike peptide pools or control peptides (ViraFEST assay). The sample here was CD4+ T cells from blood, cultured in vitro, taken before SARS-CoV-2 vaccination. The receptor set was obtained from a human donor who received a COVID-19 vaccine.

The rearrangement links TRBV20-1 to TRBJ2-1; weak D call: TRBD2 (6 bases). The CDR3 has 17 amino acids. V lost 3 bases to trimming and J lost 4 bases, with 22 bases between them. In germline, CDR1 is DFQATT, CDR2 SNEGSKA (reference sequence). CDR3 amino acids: CSASALNSGARYNEQFF. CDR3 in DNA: TGCAGTGCTAGCGCTCTAAATAGCGGAGCCAGATACAATGAGCAGTTCTTC.

CDR3 region: CASSSTGPLLSGNTIYF. The CDR3 nucleotides are TGTGCCAGCAGCTCGACAGGGCCTCTCCTCTCTGGAAACACCATATATTTT. The genes are TRBV7-8 and TRBJ1-3, with 7 bases identical to TRBD1. This CDR3 has 17 residues. V lost 4 bases, J lost 0 bases, and 9 bases stayed unmatched. Germline values: CDR1 SGHVS, CDR2 FQNEAQ.

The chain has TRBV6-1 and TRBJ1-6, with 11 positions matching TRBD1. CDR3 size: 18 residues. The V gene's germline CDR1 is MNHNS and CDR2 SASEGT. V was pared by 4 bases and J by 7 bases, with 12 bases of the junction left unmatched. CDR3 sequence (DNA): TGTGCCAGCAGTGTTGGGACAGGGGGACCGCACCTCAATTCACCCCTCCACTTT. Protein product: CASSVGTGGPHLNSPLHF.

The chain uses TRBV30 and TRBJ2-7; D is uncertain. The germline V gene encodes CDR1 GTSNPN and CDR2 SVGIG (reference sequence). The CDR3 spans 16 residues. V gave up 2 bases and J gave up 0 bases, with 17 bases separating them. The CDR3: CAWSPRVGISSYEQYF. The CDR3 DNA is TGTGCCTGGAGTCCCCGGGTAGGGATTAGCTCCTACGAGCAGTACTTC. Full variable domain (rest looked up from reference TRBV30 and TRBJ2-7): SQTIHQWPATLVQPVGSPLSLECTVEGTSNPNLYWYRQAAGRGLQLLFYSVGIGQISSEVPQNLSASRPQDRQFILSSKKLLLSDSGFYLCAWSPRVGISSYEQYFGPGTRLTVT.

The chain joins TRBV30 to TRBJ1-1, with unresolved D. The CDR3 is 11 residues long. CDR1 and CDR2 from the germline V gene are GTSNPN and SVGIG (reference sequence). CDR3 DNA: TGTGCTTCATCGGGTAACACTGAAGCTTTCTTT. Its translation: CASSGNTEAFF.

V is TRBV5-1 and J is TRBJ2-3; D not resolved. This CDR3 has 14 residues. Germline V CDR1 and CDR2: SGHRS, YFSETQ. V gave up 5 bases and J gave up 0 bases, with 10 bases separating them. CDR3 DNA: TGCGCCAGCAGTTATAGTTCTAGCACAGATACGCAGTATTTT. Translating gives CASSYSSSTDTQYF.

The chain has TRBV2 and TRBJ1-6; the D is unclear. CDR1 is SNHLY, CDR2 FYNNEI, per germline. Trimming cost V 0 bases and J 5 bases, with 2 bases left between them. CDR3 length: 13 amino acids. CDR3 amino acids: CASSEAHNSPLHF. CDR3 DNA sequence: TGTGCCAGCAGTGAAGCGCATAATTCACCCCTCCACTTT.

The CDR3 DNA is TGTGCCAGTAGCCAGGACGTAGCAACTAATGAAAAACTGTTTTTT. Amino acids: CASSQDVATNEKLFF. The chain carries TRBV19 and TRBJ1-4, with no clear D. The ends were cut back, 6 bases at V and 0 bases at J, with 11 bases in the middle. This CDR3 is 15 amino acids long. Germline values: CDR1 LNHDA, CDR2 SQIVND (reference sequence).

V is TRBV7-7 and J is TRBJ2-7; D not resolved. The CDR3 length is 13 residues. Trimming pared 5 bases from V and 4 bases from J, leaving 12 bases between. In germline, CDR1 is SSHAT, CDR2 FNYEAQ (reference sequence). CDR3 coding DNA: TGTGCCAGCAGCCGCTCGGTAGATTACGAGCAGTACTTC. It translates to CASSRSVDYEQYF.

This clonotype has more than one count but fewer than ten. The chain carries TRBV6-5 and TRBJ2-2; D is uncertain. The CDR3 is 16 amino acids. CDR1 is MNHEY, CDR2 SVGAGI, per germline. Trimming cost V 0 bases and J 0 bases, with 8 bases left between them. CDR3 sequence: CASSYSAAANTGELFF. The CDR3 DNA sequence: TGTGCCAGCAGTTACTCGGCGGCCGCGAACACCGGGGAGCTGTTTTTT.

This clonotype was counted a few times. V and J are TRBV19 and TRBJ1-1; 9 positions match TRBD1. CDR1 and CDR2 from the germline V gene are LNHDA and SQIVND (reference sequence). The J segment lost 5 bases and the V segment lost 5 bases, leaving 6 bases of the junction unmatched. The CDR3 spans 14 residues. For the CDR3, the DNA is TGTGCCAGTAGTGAAGGACAGGGGCGGACTGAAGCTTTCTTT. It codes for CASSEGQGRTEAFF. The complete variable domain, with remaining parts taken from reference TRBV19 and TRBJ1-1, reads DGGITQSPKYLFRKEGQNVTLSCEQNLNHDAMYWYRQDPGQGLRLIYYSQIVNDFQKGDIAEGYSVSREKKESFPLTVTSAQKNPTAFYLCASSEGQGRTEAFFGQGTRLTVV.

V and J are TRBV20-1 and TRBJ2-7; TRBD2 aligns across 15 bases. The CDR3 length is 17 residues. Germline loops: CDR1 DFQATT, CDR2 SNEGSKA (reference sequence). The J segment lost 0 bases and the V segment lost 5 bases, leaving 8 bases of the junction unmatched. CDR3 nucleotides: TGCAGTGCTCTTGGACTAGCGGGGGGGAGGAGCTCCTACGAGCAGTACTTC. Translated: CSALGLAGGRSSYEQYF.

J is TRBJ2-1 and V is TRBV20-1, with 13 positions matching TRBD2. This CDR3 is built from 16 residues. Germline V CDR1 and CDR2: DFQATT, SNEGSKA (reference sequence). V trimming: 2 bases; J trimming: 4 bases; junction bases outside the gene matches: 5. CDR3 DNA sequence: TGCAGTGCTAGAACGGGACTAGCGGGGCGGTACAATGAGCAGTTCTTC. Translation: CSARTGLAGRYNEQFF.

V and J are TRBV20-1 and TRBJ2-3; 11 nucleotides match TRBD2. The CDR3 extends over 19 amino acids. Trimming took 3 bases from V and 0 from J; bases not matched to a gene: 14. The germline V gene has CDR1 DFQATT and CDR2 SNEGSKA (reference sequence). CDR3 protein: CSASSFPLAGGFSTDTQYF. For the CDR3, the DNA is TGCAGTGCTAGTAGTTTCCCCCTAGCGGGGGGTTTTAGCACAGATACGCAGTATTTT.